The 21 T cell receptor beta chains given below trace back to one sample, sequenced in a study of T-cell memory formation after mild COVID-19 (dated by TCRdb to about 2021). The library was built by means of 5' RACE. Instrument on record: Illumina NovaSeq 6000. TCRdb reprocessing: public reads trimmed at Q25 with fastp, clones called with MiXCR, in-frame beta chains kept. Each CDR3 protein appears once, grouped with its most common genes and DNA. This sample holds approximately 290,000 distinct CDR3 sequences; approximately 20% were observed only once. The ten largest make up roughly 21% of the sample. Sample: PBMCs or a T cell subset sorted from them (not recorded which). These receptors all come from a man younger than 35 who had mild COVID-19 (a few samples of this study predate the infection). The sample titles of this study are shuffled in the database, so cell type and time point are left out; the donor was told from shared clones.

The chain combines TRBV5-1 with TRBJ2-7, with D unclear. V was clipped by 1 base and J by 5 bases, with 16 bases between them. This CDR3 has 15 residues. Germline V CDR1 and CDR2: SGHRS, YFSETQ. The CDR3 reads CASSLYIPNKDEQYF. The DNA of the CDR3 is TGCGCCAGCAGCTTGTATATTCCCAACAAGGACGAGCAGTACTTC.

The chain recombines TRBV7-2 with TRBJ2-1; D is tentatively TRBD1 or TRBD2 (5 bases each). Germline lookup yields CDR1 SGHTA and CDR2 FQGNSA. V was clipped by 5 bases and J by 4 bases, with 12 bases between them. The CDR3 runs 14 residues. CDR3: CASSVDGAYNEQFF. The CDR3 DNA is TGTGCCAGCAGCGTCGACGGGGCTTACAATGAGCAGTTCTTC.

There are many counts of this clonotype. The genes are TRBV28 and TRBJ2-7; D gene ambiguous. V was clipped by 6 bases and J by 0 bases, with 9 bases between them. Germline loops: CDR1 MDHEN, CDR2 SYDVKM. This CDR3 contains 13 residues. CDR3 coding DNA: TGTGCCAGCAGCCCCGGCGGCTCCTACGAGCAGTACGTC. Translation: CASSPGGSYEQYV.

This chain joins TRBV20-1 and TRBJ1-5; TRBD1 matches at 8 bases. The germline V gene has CDR1 DFQATT and CDR2 SNEGSKA (reference sequence). This CDR3 has 16 residues. Trimming removed 0 bases from V and 3 bases from J; junction bases left unmatched: 7. The CDR3 sequence is CSARDRRTGYNQPQHF. The CDR3 bases are TGCAGTGCTAGAGATCGTCGGACAGGGTACAATCAGCCCCAGCATTTT.

The chain couples TRBV28 to TRBJ1-5; tentatively, D is TRBD1 (6 bases). CDR3 length: 16 residues. The germline gives CDR1 MDHEN, CDR2 SYDVKM. V lost 3 bases and J lost 0, with 12 bases in between. The CDR3 protein is CASSFRTAYSNQPQHF. As DNA, the CDR3 is TGTGCCAGCAGTTTTAGGACAGCTTATAGCAATCAGCCCCAGCATTTT.

The V call is TRBV11-2, the J call TRBJ1-4, with D perhaps matching TRBD1 (6 bases). Trimming removed 4 bases at V and 4 bases at J, with 10 bases between. The CDR3 spans 14 residues. The germline CDR1 and CDR2 sequences are SGHAT and FQNNGV. This CDR3 reads CASSSLGGNEKLFF. The CDR3 nucleotides read TGTGCCAGCAGCTCTCTAGGGGGTAATGAAAAACTGTTTTTT.

Notes on this clonotype: The germline gene is not matched at one end of the junction; a read error may be the cause. The chain joins TRBV5-1 to TRBJ2-7, with D unresolved. Per the germline V gene, CDR1 is SGHRS and CDR2 is YFSETQ. The CDR3 totals 14 residues. In DNA, the CDR3 is TGCGACAGCAGCTTGGCCAGCCACTCCTACGAGCAGTACTTC. Amino acids: CDSSLASHSYEQYF.

The sample holds a few counts of this clonotype. The chain joins TRBV4-2 to TRBJ2-7; TRBD1 is a possible D gene (7 bases). Per germline, CDR1 LGHNA and CDR2 YNFKEQ. V was pared by 4 bases and J by 2 bases, with 24 bases between. The CDR3 length is 18 residues. Here the CDR3 DNA reads TGTGCCAGCAGCCGGACGGGCGAGACCAGGGGGGTAGCCTACGAGCAGTACTTC. Translating it yields CASSRTGETRGVAYEQYF.

The V call is TRBV7-8, the J call TRBJ2-3, with 7 nucleotides matching TRBD2. The length of the CDR3 is 16 residues. The J segment lost 0 bases and the V segment lost 1 base, leaving 4 bases of the junction unmatched. In germline, CDR1 is SGHVS, CDR2 FQNEAQ. CDR3 nucleotide sequence: TGTGCCAGCAGCTTAGTCCCTAGCGGAAGCACAGATACGCAGTATTTT. Translation: CASSLVPSGSTDTQYF.

This chain joins TRBV20-1 and TRBJ2-5; 13 bases map to TRBD2. Looked up from germline, CDR1 is DFQATT and CDR2 is SNEGSKA (reference sequence). V lost 4 bases to trimming and J lost 1 base; unmatched junction nucleotides: 3. The CDR3 is 15 amino acids. The DNA of the CDR3 is TGCAGTGCTATAGGGACTAGCGGGGCCCAAGAGACCCAGTACTTC. Its translation: CSAIGTSGAQETQYF.

The sample holds many counts of this clonotype. V is TRBV5-1 and J is TRBJ2-1; D uncertain. CDR1 and CDR2 (germline): SGHRS, YFSETQ. This CDR3 is 13 amino acids long. Deletions cut 0 bases from V and 5 bases from J, with 6 bases between. CDR3 in DNA: TGCGCCAGCAGCTTGGTGCCAAACAATGAGCAGTTCTTC. Protein product: CASSLVPNNEQFF.

V usage is TRBV7-2 and J usage is TRBJ2-3, with 7 bases aligning to TRBD2. Per germline, CDR1 SGHTA and CDR2 FQGNSA. The CDR3 is 16 amino acids. The V and J ends lost 4 bases and 6 bases, in that order; junction bases with no gene match: 13. The CDR3 here is CASSSTGTTSGDTQYF. The CDR3, as DNA: TGTGCCAGCAGCTCTACCGGGACTACGTCGGGGGATACGCAGTATTTT.

This clonotype was counted only a few times. The gene calls are TRBV7-3 and TRBJ2-6; 9 nucleotides match TRBD1. The CDR3 contains 18 residues. Trimming took 5 bases from V and 1 from J; bases not matched to a gene: 9. CDR1 is SGHTA and CDR2 is FQGTGA in the germline V gene. The CDR3 nucleotides are TGTGCCAGCAGCCCGACAGGGGGTCTCCTATCTGGGGCCAACGTCCTGACTTTC. Amino acid sequence: CASSPTGGLLSGANVLTF.

This clonotype was counted ten times or more. This rearrangement joins TRBV12-3 or TRBV12-4 to TRBJ1-1; 8 bases agree with TRBD1. With 8 bases clipped from V and 6 bases from J, the junction kept 11 bases outside the gene matches. This CDR3 is built from 14 residues. This CDR3 is CASSRDRRRAEAFF. The DNA of the CDR3 is TGTGCCAGCTCCCGGGACAGGCGGCGCGCTGAAGCTTTCTTT.

The chain is built from TRBV12-3 or TRBV12-4 and TRBJ1-4; D is possibly TRBD1 (5 bases). Between the trimmed V and J ends, which lost 2 bases and 5 bases, there was a span of 9 bases. The CDR3 has 14 residues. The CDR3 bases are TGTGCCAGCAGTTTATGGAGGGGCAATGAAAAACTGTTTTTT. Protein: CASSLWRGNEKLFF.

The V and J genes are TRBV14 and TRBJ2-1, with 11 bases lining up with TRBD2. Unmatched junction bases numbered 2, after V lost 1 base and J lost 3 bases. The CDR3 spans 16 residues. Germline V CDR1 and CDR2: SGHDN, FVKESK. CDR3 protein: CASSQVSGGVYNEQFF. CDR3 DNA: TGTGCCAGCAGCCAAGTTAGCGGGGGGGTCTACAATGAGCAGTTCTTC.

J is TRBJ1-2 and V is TRBV12-3 or TRBV12-4; D might be TRBD1 (5 bases). The CDR3 is 12 amino acids. V gave up 3 bases and J gave up 8 bases, with 10 bases separating them. The CDR3 sequence: CASSFGREGYTF. CDR3 coding DNA: TGTGCCAGCAGTTTTGGCAGGGAAGGCTACACCTTC.

This chain links TRBV18 with TRBJ2-7, with TRBD2 matching 7 bases. Per the germline V gene, CDR1 is KGHSH and CDR2 is LQKENI. The CDR3 is 13 amino acids. V trimming: 3 bases; J trimming: 6 bases; junction bases outside the gene matches: 5. The CDR3 bases are TGTGCCAGCTCACCTGAAAGGGAGGGCGAGCAGTACGTC. It specifies CASSPEREGEQYV.

The DNA of the CDR3 is TGTGCCACCAGGGATAGCGGTAACTATGGCTACACCTTC. It encodes CATRDSGNYGYTF. The chain has TRBV24-1 and TRBJ1-2; D remains unclear. CDR1 KGHDR and CDR2 SFDVKD come from the germline V gene. The CDR3 runs 13 residues. Trimming stripped 7 bases from V and 1 base from J, with 9 bases between.

This clonotype appeared a few times. This chain connects TRBV4-2 to TRBJ1-5; D unresolved. Germline values: CDR1 LGHNA, CDR2 YNFKEQ. V lost 1 base and J 1 base, leaving 5 bases between the germline ends. The CDR3 sequence is 14 residues long. The CDR3 sequence is CASSQVRSNQPQHF. In DNA form, the CDR3 reads TGTGCCAGCAGCCAAGTCCGGAGCAATCAGCCCCAGCATTTT.

The J gene is TRBJ1-2, the V gene TRBV9; D remains unclear. Trimming cost V 0 bases and J 5 bases, with 8 bases left between them. CDR1 and CDR2 (germline): SGDLS, YYNGEE. The CDR3 totals 13 residues. In nucleotides, the CDR3 is TGTGCCAGCAGCGTAGATTCGGGTTATGGCTACACCTTC. As protein: CASSVDSGYGYTF.